This TCR beta chain was profiled in a study of blood T cell repertoires in COVID-19. Study information: Samples of COVID-19 (acute and convalescent) were obtained from the United States, Italy and Spain. T cells, B-cell-depleted T cells, or PBMCs supplied cDNA or gDNA.

Trimming removed 1 base from V and 5 bases from J, with 8 bases in between. The germline gives CDR1 SGHNT, CDR2 YYREEE (reference sequence). The CDR3 contains 13 residues. This clone was seen a handful of times. Authors' methods: Estimation of nucleated cell counts was performed using reference gene primer amplification. Repertoires were generated with immunoSEQ multiplex PCR, while TCRdb's copy carries only in-frame clones and drops some. The V and J calls and clone size are taken from that table; D and trimming were inferred from the DNA. The sample consists of 110,000 or so clones, 80% to 85% of them appearing once.

The rearrangement uses TRBV5-4 and TRBJ2-3; no firm D call. The material sequenced was peripheral blood. This receptor was identified in an elderly woman with acute or convalescent COVID-19. The CDR3 region is CASSLFLEDTQYF. The CDR3 DNA follows: TGTGCCAGCAGCTTGTTCCTAGAAGATACGCAGTATTTT.